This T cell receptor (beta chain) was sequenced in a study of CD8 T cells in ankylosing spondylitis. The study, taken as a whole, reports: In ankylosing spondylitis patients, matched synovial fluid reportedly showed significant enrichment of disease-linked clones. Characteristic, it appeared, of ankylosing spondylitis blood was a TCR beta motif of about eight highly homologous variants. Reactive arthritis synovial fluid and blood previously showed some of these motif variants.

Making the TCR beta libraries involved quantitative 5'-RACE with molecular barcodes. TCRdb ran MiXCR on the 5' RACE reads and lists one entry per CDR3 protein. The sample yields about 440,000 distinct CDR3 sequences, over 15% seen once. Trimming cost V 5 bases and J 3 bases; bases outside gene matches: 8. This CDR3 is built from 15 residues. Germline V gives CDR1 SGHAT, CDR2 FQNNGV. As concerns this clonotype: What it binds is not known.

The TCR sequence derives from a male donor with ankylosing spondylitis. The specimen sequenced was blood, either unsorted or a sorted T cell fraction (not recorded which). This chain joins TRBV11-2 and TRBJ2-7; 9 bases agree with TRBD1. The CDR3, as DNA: TGTGCCAGCAGCCCATCGGGACAGGGCCACTACGAGCAGTACTTC. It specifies CASSPSGQGHYEQYF. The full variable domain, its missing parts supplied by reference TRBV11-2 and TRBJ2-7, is EAGVAQSPRYKIIEKRQSVAFWCNPISGHATLYWYQQILGQGPKLLIQFQNNGVVDDSQLPKDRFSAERLKGVDSTLKIQPAKLEDSAVYLCASSPSGQGHYEQYFGPGTRLTVT.